The entry below gives a single T cell receptor (beta chain) sequence along with its context. The antigen is unknown. The record originates from a study of T cell responses to AZD1222 COVID-19 vaccine. Study results and limitations: Repertoires were collected only later (after the peak T cell response had occurred).

Germline V lookup: CDR1 LGHNA, CDR2 YNFKEQ. This CDR3 spans 14 amino acids. V shed 4 bases and J shed 1 base, with 10 bases lying between them. TCRdb keeps only in-frame clones here, not all; method: immunoSEQ multiplex PCR. The data show 250,000 to 300,000 clones, with around 92% seen just once and around 0.58% held by the top ten. The clonotype was recovered from an adult who received the AZD1222 COVID-19 vaccine. The chain joins TRBV4-2 to TRBJ2-5; D may be TRBD1 (6 bases). Sequences were derived from peripheral blood, sampled 28 days after the second AZD1222 dose. CDR3 in DNA: TGTGCCAGCAGCCTTAAACAGGGCCAAGAGACCCAGTACTTC. Encoded protein: CASSLKQGQETQYF.